Listed below are T cell receptor beta chains from one sample, sequenced in a study of graft-versus-host responses after intestinal transplantation. Here immunoSEQ multiplex PCR was the method, and the copy in TCRdb shows in-frame clones only, minus some. The sample includes about 47,000 clones, 85% to 95% of them seen just once. The antigens of these receptors remain unknown. The sequences come from unstimulated CD8+ T cells sorted from spleen or lymph node cells, collected before transplant. These receptors originate from a human donor who was the organ donor for an intestinal transplant. The CDR3 runs from the conserved cysteine through the conserved F or W. Each record gives: J gene, V gene, clone size, D gene, CDR3 DNA, CDR3 protein. A D gene is named only where the DNA matches it firmly. Clone size is not always given. Where it is, it says once, few, many or a class for expanded clones.

TRBJ2-7 | TRBV4-1 | NA | TRBD2 | TGCGCCAGCAGCCAAAAGGAGACTAGCGGGGCGATCTACGAGCAGTACTTC | CASSQKETSGAIYEQYF
TRBJ2-7 | TRBV27 | NA | TRBD2 | TGTGCCAGCAGTCCAAGCGGGGGGGCAAGGTCCTACGAGCAGTACTTC | CASSPSGGARSYEQYF
TRBJ2-1 | TRBV30 | NA | TRBD2 | TGTGCCTGGAGTGTACCGGGACTAGTTGATGAGCAGTTCTTC | CAWSVPGLVDEQFF
TRBJ2-5 | TRBV13 | NA | TRBD2 | TGTGCCAGCAGCTTAGGGCTAGCGGGGAGAGAGCAAGAGACCCAGTACTTC | CASSLGLAGREQETQYF
TRBJ2-7 | TRBV28 | NA | TRBD2 | TGTGCCAGCAGTGGGGGGGAATGGGACGACGAGCAGTACTTC | CASSGGEWDDEQYF
TRBJ1-3 | TRBV30 | NA | TRBD1 | TGTGCCTGGAGTCTGACAGGGGCTGGAAACACCATATATTTT | CAWSLTGAGNTIYF
TRBJ2-7 | TRBV14 | NA | TRBD2 | TGTGCCAGCAGCCAGGGAGGGGAGCAGTACTTC | CASSQGGEQYF
TRBJ1-1 | TRBV5-6 | NA | NA | TGTGCCAGCAGCTTGGGGATTGGAGGGGAAGCTTTCTTT | CASSLGIGGEAFF
TRBJ1-1 | TRBV9 | NA | TRBD1 | TGTGCCAGCAGCGCCGGGACAGGGACTGAAGCTTTCTTT | CASSAGTGTEAFF
TRBJ2-7 | TRBV29-1 | NA | TRBD1 | TGCAGCGTTGAGGGACAGAGCTCCTACGAGCAGTACTTC | CSVEGQSSYEQYF
TRBJ2-7 | TRBV9 | once | NA | TGTGCCAGCAGCGTAGCTAGGGACAAGGACCCCTACGAGCAGTACTTC | CASSVARDKDPYEQYF
TRBJ2-3 | TRBV9 | NA | TRBD2 | TGTGCCAGCAGCACCGGCGGTAGCGGGGGTCCCACAGATACGCAGTATTTT | CASSTGGSGGPTDTQYF
TRBJ2-1 | TRBV27 | once | TRBD2 | TGTGCCAGCAGTATACGGACTAGCGGGGGTAATGAGCAGTTCTTC | CASSIRTSGGNEQFF